The 11 T cell receptor beta chains below were found in one sample sequenced in a study of cytomegalovirus exposure and HLA in healthy donors. Sequencing used immunoSEQ multiplex PCR; TCRdb keeps in-frame clones, though not all of them. The sample lists fewer than 300,000 clones, approximately 88% occurring once. Specimen: PBMCs. Receptors originate from a woman in her late teens or twenties in good health and CMV-seronegative.

The chain links TRBV7-2 to TRBJ2-1, with TRBD2 identical over 9 bases. The germline V gene has CDR1 SGHTA and CDR2 FQGNSA. The CDR3 extends over 17 amino acids. V trimming: 2 bases; J trimming: 1 base; junction bases outside the gene matches: 6. The CDR3 bases are TGTGCCAGCAGCTTACCGGCGGGAGGGGCTTCCTACAATGAGCAGTTCTTC. This gives the protein CASSLPAGGASYNEQFF.

The chain has TRBV28 and TRBJ1-1; a possible D gene is TRBD1 (5 bases). Trimming left V 6 bases short and J 2 bases short, with 10 bases between. CDR1 is MDHEN and CDR2 is SYDVKM in the germline V gene. The CDR3 sequence is 13 residues long. The CDR3 here is CASSLTVNTEAFF. The CDR3, as DNA: TGTGCCAGCAGCCTGACAGTAAACACTGAAGCTTTCTTT.

The V call is TRBV5-1, the J call TRBJ2-1; tentative D call: TRBD2 (5 bases). This CDR3 spans 17 amino acids. Germline V CDR1 and CDR2: SGHRS, YFSETQ. The V gene lost 3 bases and the J gene lost 0 bases, with 16 bases spanning the gap. The CDR3 loop reads CASSWRPPASSYNEQFF. The CDR3, as DNA: TGCGCCAGCAGCTGGAGGCCCCCCGCGAGCTCCTACAATGAGCAGTTCTTC.

J is TRBJ2-5 and V is TRBV28, with 7 bases identical to TRBD2. Trimming took 6 bases from V and 5 from J; bases not matched to a gene: 12. CDR3 length equals 15 residues. Per the germline V gene, CDR1 is MDHEN and CDR2 is SYDVKM. The DNA for the CDR3 is TGTGCCAGCAGATACACCCTGGGGAGGGGTGAGACCCAGTACTTC. It codes for CASRYTLGRGETQYF.

The chain combines TRBV15 with TRBJ2-1; 11 nucleotides align to TRBD2. Germline V CDR1 and CDR2: LNHNV, YYDKDF (reference sequence). V trimming: 4 bases; J trimming: 5 bases; junction bases outside the gene matches: 4. The CDR3 runs to 15 residues. CDR3 region: CATSKTSGSHNEQFF. For the CDR3, the DNA is TGTGCCACCAGCAAAACTAGCGGGAGTCACAATGAGCAGTTCTTC.

The rearrangement uses TRBV7-3 and TRBJ2-3, with a weak D call TRBD2 (6 bases). V was shortened by 8 bases and J by 1 base, with 10 bases between the two germline ends. CDR1 is SGHTA, CDR2 FQGTGA, per germline. The CDR3 sequence is 13 residues long. The CDR3 sequence is CASGASGTDTQYF. The CDR3 DNA reads TGTGCCAGCGGAGCTAGCGGCACAGATACGCAGTATTTT.

The chain recombines TRBV30 with TRBJ2-7; TRBD1 matches 9 bases. This CDR3 has 15 amino acids. CDR1 is GTSNPN and CDR2 is SVGIG in the germline V gene (reference sequence). The chain's CDR3 is CTSGDRDRGVYEQYF. The DNA for the CDR3 is TGTACCAGTGGGGACAGGGATCGGGGGGTATACGAGCAGTACTTC.

This clone was counted once. The chain combines TRBV28 with TRBJ2-7, with D possibly being TRBD2 (5 bases). V was clipped by 8 bases and J by 0 bases, with 17 bases between them. The CDR3 is made up of 15 amino acids. Germline lookup yields CDR1 MDHEN and CDR2 SYDVKM. The CDR3 DNA reads TGTGCCAGCTCCCAGGACGGGGTCGCCTCCTACGAGCAGTACTTC. This translates into CASSQDGVASYEQYF. The full variable domain, rest sourced from reference TRBV28 and TRBJ2-7, is DVKVTQSSRYLVKRTGEKVFLECVQDMDHENMFWYRQDPGLGLRLIYFSYDVKMKEKGDIPEGYSVSREKKERFSLILESASTNQTSMYLCASSQDGVASYEQYFGPGTRLTVT.

The V and J genes are TRBV23-1 and TRBJ1-2, with D maybe TRBD1 (5 bases). Being an ORF, TRBV23-1 has a function that is uncertain. Trimming cost V 8 bases and J 6 bases, with 19 bases left between them. The CDR3 contains 14 residues. The CDR3 sequence is CASGGRSGADGYTF. CDR3 nucleotides: TGCGCCAGCGGCGGAAGAAGCGGGGCGGATGGCTACACCTTC.

This clone appeared a single time. The chain employs TRBV2 and TRBJ2-3; 9 bases are shared with TRBD2. V was clipped by 5 bases and J by 2 bases; unmatched bases: 5. The CDR3 length is 15 residues. Per germline, CDR1 SNHLY and CDR2 FYNNEI. The CDR3 loop is CASSSGTSLTDTQYF. The CDR3 nucleotides are TGTGCCAGCAGTTCCGGGACTAGCCTCACAGATACGCAGTATTTT.

The chain uses TRBV10-2 and TRBJ1-2, with 8 nucleotides matching TRBD1. The junction had 2 bases not matched to a gene; V was cut back by 3 bases and J by 2 bases. The CDR3 runs to 14 residues. Looked up from germline, CDR1 is WSHSY and CDR2 is SAAADI. CDR3 sequence: CASSEGQGNYGYTF. CDR3 bases: TGCGCCAGCAGTGAAGGACAGGGCAACTATGGCTACACCTTC.